This T cell receptor beta chain was captured in a study of identical twins. Every donor was a healthy Caucasian. A universal primer site arose from template switching, and cDNA bore unique molecular identifiers. TCRdb itself ran the 5' RACE reads through MiXCR, one entry per CDR3 protein. Among approximately 470,000 distinct CDR3 sequences listed, 13% to 15% were seen once. The V and J ends lost 0 bases and 8 bases respectively, with 7 bases between them. Germline CDR1 ENHRY, CDR2 SYGVKD. The CDR3 is 12 amino acids. Concerning this clonotype: Its matching antigen is unknown.

Overall study findings and caveats: Whereas memory repertoires showed no such difference, abundant cord blood beta clonotypes carried fewer insertions. Researchers reported excess low generation probability among twin-shared out-of-frame alpha sequences.

These data were also filed under a second study, of yellow fever vaccine responses in identical twins.

The chain couples TRBV10-3 to TRBJ1-2; D is possibly TRBD1 (5 bases). The specimen was CD4+ T cells sorted from blood. The origin of this receptor is a woman aged 18-29 years in good health. The CDR3 protein is CAISESTVGYTF. CDR3 DNA: TGTGCCATCAGTGAGTCGACAGTAGGCTACACCTTC.